These 23 T cell receptor beta chains were all obtained from the same sample, sequenced in a study of blood T cell repertoires in COVID-19. Here immunoSEQ multiplex PCR was the method, and the copy in TCRdb shows in-frame clones only, minus some. The sample has 40,000 to 55,000 clones, around 90% seen once; the top ten hold about 26%. The sample consisted of peripheral blood. Receptor source: a human donor in a cohort sampled during active COVID-19.

J is TRBJ1-5 and V is TRBV18, with 9 bases identical to TRBD1. V dropped 3 bases and J dropped 3; count of bases not matched to a gene: 6. CDR3 length equals 16 residues. Germline lookup yields CDR1 KGHSH and CDR2 LQKENI. The CDR3 loop is CASSPADRGPNQPQHF. CDR3 DNA: TGTGCCAGCTCACCCGCGGACAGGGGACCCAATCAGCCCCAGCATTTT.

The chain recombines TRBV27 with TRBJ2-1, with 8 bases that match TRBD2. V was pared by 6 bases and J by 5 bases, with 12 bases of the junction left unmatched. Germline V CDR1 and CDR2: MNHEY, SMNVEV (reference sequence). The CDR3 spans 16 residues. CDR3 protein: CASSHLGRAGDNEQFF. DNA for the CDR3: TGTGCCAGCAGCCACCTCGGGAGGGCCGGGGACAATGAGCAGTTCTTC.

CDR3 DNA: TGTGCCAGCTCACCATACGACAGCCAAGAGACCCAGTACTTC. Its translation is CASSPYDSQETQYF. This chain uses TRBV18 with TRBJ2-5, with D tentatively TRBD1 (5 bases). CDR1 KGHSH and CDR2 LQKENI come from the germline V gene. CDR3 length equals 14 residues. V lost 2 bases to trimming and J lost 1 base, with 8 bases between them. The full variable domain, its missing parts supplied by reference TRBV18 and TRBJ2-5, is NAGVMQNPRHLVRRRGQEARLRCSPMKGHSHVYWYRQLPEEGLKFMVYLQKENIIDESGMPKERFSAEFPKEGPSILRIQQVVRGDSAAYFCASSPYDSQETQYFGPGTRLLVL.

The rearrangement joins TRBV30 to TRBJ2-3, with D possibly being TRBD1 (5 bases). Germline lookup yields CDR1 GTSNPN and CDR2 SVGIG (reference sequence). The CDR3 spans 15 residues. V shed 0 bases and J shed 2 bases, with 12 bases lying between them. CDR3 coding DNA: TGTGCCTGGAGTGTACTAACAGGTTTCACAGATACGCAGTATTTT. Protein product: CAWSVLTGFTDTQYF.

This chain uses TRBV5-4 with TRBJ1-2; 8 positions match TRBD1. Per germline, CDR1 SGHNT and CDR2 YYREEE (reference sequence). This CDR3 has 16 amino acids. V was pared by 0 bases and J by 5 bases, with 9 bases of the junction left unmatched. The CDR3 DNA reads as TGTGCCAGCAGCTTGGGGCAGGGGACAGGCCTTTATGGCTACACCTTC. Its translation: CASSLGQGTGLYGYTF.

The chain joins TRBV2 to TRBJ2-2, with TRBD1 identical over 8 bases. The V gene's germline CDR1 is SNHLY and CDR2 FYNNEI. The CDR3 spans 13 residues. With 10 bases clipped from V and 4 bases from J, the junction kept 5 bases outside the gene matches. DNA of the CDR3: TGTGCCAACGGACAGGGAGGCACCGGGGAGCTGTTTTTT. This translates into CANGQGGTGELFF.

For the CDR3, the DNA is TGTGCCTGGAGTGTGGGGGGTTATGAAGCTTTCTTT. It is translated as CAWSVGGYEAFF. This chain joins TRBV30 and TRBJ1-1; D possibly corresponds to TRBD1 (5 bases). Germline values: CDR1 GTSNPN, CDR2 SVGIG (reference sequence). V was cut by 0 bases and J by 7 bases, with 9 bases left in between. This CDR3 has 12 residues.

This clone appeared a few times. The chain uses TRBV7-8 and TRBJ1-5; D not resolved. The germline V and J ends were trimmed by 4 bases and 4 bases, with 11 bases remaining between them. Germline CDR1 SGHVS, CDR2 FQNEAQ. The CDR3 extends over 14 amino acids. The CDR3 DNA sequence: TGTGCCAGCAGCTGGGTCCGGGAGAATCAGCCCCAGCATTTT. Amino acids: CASSWVRENQPQHF. The entire variable domain, with the rest obtained from reference TRBV7-8 and TRBJ1-5, is as follows: GAGVSQSPRYKVAKRGQDVALRCDPISGHVSLFWYQQALGQGPEFLTYFQNEAQLDKSGLPSDRFFAERPEGSVSTLKIQRTQQEDSAVYLCASSWVRENQPQHFGDGTRLSIL.

The chain recombines TRBV19 with TRBJ2-6; D remains unclear. Looked up from germline, CDR1 is LNHDA and CDR2 is SQIVND (reference sequence). The CDR3 has 16 residues. V was shortened by 6 bases and J by 0 bases, with 12 bases between the two germline ends. CDR3 nucleotides: TGTGCCAGTAGCGAAACCTGGAGCTCTGGGGCCAACGTCCTGACTTTC. Its protein is CASSETWSSGANVLTF.

The CDR3 is CATSDATGPMGGYTF. CDR3 nucleotides: TGTGCCACCAGTGATGCGACAGGGCCCATGGGAGGCTACACCTTC. V and J are TRBV24-1 and TRBJ1-2, with 7 bases fitting TRBD1. Looked up from germline, CDR1 is KGHDR and CDR2 is SFDVKD. This CDR3 has 15 amino acids. J lost 8 bases, V lost 3 bases, and 11 bases had no gene match.

The V and J genes are TRBV14 and TRBJ2-7, with D possibly being TRBD1 (6 bases). V was shortened by 5 bases and J by 0 bases, with 11 bases between the two germline ends. The length of the CDR3 is 14 residues. The germline CDR1 and CDR2 sequences are SGHDN and FVKESK. CDR3 region: CASSRGGSSYEQYV. DNA for the CDR3: TGTGCCAGCAGCAGAGGGGGTAGCTCCTACGAGCAGTACGTC.

The chain combines TRBV6-5 with TRBJ2-7; 8 positions match TRBD1. Per germline, CDR1 MNHEY and CDR2 SVGAGI. The J segment lost 2 bases and the V segment lost 6 bases, leaving 9 bases of the junction unmatched. CDR3 length equals 15 residues. The CDR3 is CASSDPQGAPYEQYV. The CDR3 DNA is TGTGCCAGCAGCGACCCCCAGGGGGCACCCTACGAGCAGTACGTC.

CDR3 bases: TGCGCCAGCAGCCAGACTAGCGGGATGGTCGGGGAGCTGTTTTTT. It specifies CASSQTSGMVGELFF. The chain joins TRBV5-1 to TRBJ2-2; 11 nucleotides align to TRBD2. This CDR3 spans 15 amino acids. V dropped 4 bases and J dropped 7; count of bases not matched to a gene: 6. Germline V gene sequence: CDR1 SGHRS, CDR2 YFSETQ. Full variable domain (rest looked up from reference TRBV5-1 and TRBJ2-2): KAGVTQTPRYLIKTRGQQVTLSCSPISGHRSVSWYQQTPGQGLQFLFEYFSETQRNKGNFPGRFSGRQFSNSRSEMNVSTLELGDSALYLCASSQTSGMVGELFFGEGSRLTVL.

V gene TRBV6-2 or TRBV6-3 combines with J gene TRBJ2-1; 13 nucleotides match TRBD2. This CDR3 contains 15 residues. The V gene's germline CDR1 is MNHEY and CDR2 SVGEGT. With V trimmed by 6 bases and J by 5 bases, 4 bases remained unmatched. The CDR3 loop is CASSLLAGGNNEQFF. For the CDR3, the DNA is TGTGCCAGCAGCCTACTAGCGGGAGGGAACAATGAGCAGTTCTTC.

The V and J genes are TRBV6-6 and TRBJ2-7; 11 nucleotides line up with TRBD1. The V segment lost 4 bases and the J segment 7 bases; nucleotides outside the gene matches: 6. Germline V gene data show CDR1 as MNHNY and CDR2 as SVGAGI (reference sequence). The CDR3 covers 14 residues. CDR3 in amino acids: CASSLDRGQGEQYF. CDR3 nucleotide sequence: TGTGCCAGCAGTTTGGACAGGGGGCAAGGTGAGCAGTACTTC.

The chain employs TRBV28 and TRBJ1-1; 12 nucleotides agree with TRBD1. J lost 5 bases, V lost 1 base, and 5 bases had no gene match. CDR1 is MDHEN and CDR2 is SYDVKM in the germline V gene. This CDR3 region has 16 residues. CDR3 DNA: TGTGCCAGCAGTTTATCGGGACAGGGGGCGCGTACTGAAGCTTTCTTT. Translation: CASSLSGQGARTEAFF.

The chain joins TRBV9 to TRBJ1-4, with 7 bases that match TRBD1. Germline lookup yields CDR1 SGDLS and CDR2 YYNGEE. V lost 4 bases, J lost 5 bases, and 5 bases stayed unmatched. The CDR3 spans 14 residues. The CDR3 DNA sequence: TGTGCCAGCAGCACTCGACAGGGAAATGAAAAACTGTTTTTT. This encodes CASSTRQGNEKLFF.

This chain connects TRBV15 to TRBJ2-7, with 8 bases fitting TRBD1. Trimming removed 4 bases from V and 7 bases from J; junction bases left unmatched: 9. The germline gives CDR1 LNHNV, CDR2 YYDKDF (reference sequence). The CDR3 sequence is 14 residues long. The CDR3: CATSTLTGAREQYF. Written as DNA, the CDR3 is TGTGCCACCAGCACCTTGACAGGGGCTCGGGAGCAGTACTTC. Full variable domain (rest looked up from reference TRBV15 and TRBJ2-7): DAMVIQNPRYQVTQFGKPVTLSCSQTLNHNVMYWYQQKSSQAPKLLFHYYDKDFNNEADTPDNFQSRRPNTSFCFLDIRSPGLGDTAMYLCATSTLTGAREQYFGPGTRLTVT.

The chain carries TRBV27 and TRBJ2-1; weak D call: TRBD2 (5 bases). V shed 3 bases and J shed 0 bases, with 12 bases lying between them. Germline V lookup: CDR1 MNHEY, CDR2 SMNVEV (reference sequence). The CDR3 length is 16 residues. This CDR3 reads CASSFTAAHSYNEQFF. DNA of the CDR3: TGTGCCAGCAGTTTTACAGCGGCCCACTCCTACAATGAGCAGTTCTTC.

The chain employs TRBV7-2 and TRBJ1-2; D possibly corresponds to TRBD1 (5 bases). The CDR3 runs to 14 residues. Germline CDR1 is SGHTA and CDR2 is FQGNSA. V was shortened by 1 base and J by 4 bases, with 10 bases between the two germline ends. As DNA, the CDR3 is TGTGCCAGCAGCTTAGGGGGGGGATCCTATGGCTACACCTTC. Translated: CASSLGGGSYGYTF.

This rearrangement joins TRBV5-5 to TRBJ1-3; D ambiguous. This CDR3 region has 12 residues. V was clipped by 0 bases and J by 7 bases, with 5 bases between them. Germline assignment: CDR1 SGHKS and CDR2 YYEKEE (reference sequence). In DNA, the CDR3 is TGTGCCAGCAGCTTGGCCAGGAACACCATATATTTT. Protein sequence: CASSLARNTIYF.

The chain carries TRBV6-2 or TRBV6-3 and TRBJ2-3; 16 bases match TRBD2. CDR1 MNHEY and CDR2 SVGEGT come from the germline V gene. The CDR3 is 21 amino acids. After removal of 5 bases from V and 1 base from J, the junction contained 15 bases not matched to a gene. CDR3 in DNA: TGTGCCAGCAGTCCCAGCTCCGGGACTAGCGGGGGGGTATACGGCACAGATACGCAGTATTTT. The encoded protein is CASSPSSGTSGGVYGTDTQYF.

This clone was detected once. V and J are TRBV28 and TRBJ1-1, with no clear D. CDR1 MDHEN and CDR2 SYDVKM come from the germline V gene. V was pared by 3 bases and J by 0 bases, with 5 bases between. CDR3 size: 13 residues. The chain's CDR3 is CASSFGLNTEAFF. The CDR3 DNA reads TGTGCCAGCAGTTTCGGGTTGAACACTGAAGCTTTCTTT.